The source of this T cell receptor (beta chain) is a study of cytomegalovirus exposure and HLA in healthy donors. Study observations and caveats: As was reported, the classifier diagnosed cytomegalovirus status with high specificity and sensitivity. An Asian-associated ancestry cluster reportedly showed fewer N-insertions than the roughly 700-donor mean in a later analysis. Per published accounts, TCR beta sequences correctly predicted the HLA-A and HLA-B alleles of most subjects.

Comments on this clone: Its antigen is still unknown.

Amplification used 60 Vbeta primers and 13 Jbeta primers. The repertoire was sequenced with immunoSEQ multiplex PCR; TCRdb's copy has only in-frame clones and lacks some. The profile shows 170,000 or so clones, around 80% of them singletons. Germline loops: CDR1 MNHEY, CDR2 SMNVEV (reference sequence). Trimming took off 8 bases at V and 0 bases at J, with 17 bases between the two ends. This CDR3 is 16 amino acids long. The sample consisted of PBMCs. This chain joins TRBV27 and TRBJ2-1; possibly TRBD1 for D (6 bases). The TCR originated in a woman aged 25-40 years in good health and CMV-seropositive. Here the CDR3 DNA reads TGTGCCAGCCTATACAGGGCCTATAGCTCCTACAATGAGCAGTTCTTC. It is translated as CASLYRAYSSYNEQFF.